Below, 27 T cell receptor beta chains from the same sample are listed, as sequenced in a study of post-analysis software for immune sequencing data. Findings and limits, study-wide: Elevated frequency relative to controls characterized 4 or 5 TRBV segments in patients, TRBV5-6, TRBV5-1 and TRBV20-1 among them.

What these receptors recognize is not known. Researchers reported that TCR beta cDNA libraries carried unique molecular identifiers. TCRdb called the PCR reads again in MiXCR, with one record for every CDR3 protein. The profile shows under 900,000 distinct CDR3 sequences, approximately 53% of them singletons. Source material: blood. These receptors came from a girl aged 5 to 17 with multiple sclerosis.

The rearrangement links TRBV6-5 to TRBJ1-3; D might be TRBD1 (6 bases). The CDR3 is 15 amino acids. Per germline, CDR1 MNHEY and CDR2 SVGAGI. Trimming took off 4 bases at V and 4 bases at J, with 14 bases between the two ends. The chain's CDR3 is CASSFSTGLGNTIYF. Written as DNA, the CDR3 is TGTGCCAGCAGTTTCTCCACAGGGCTCGGAAACACCATATATTTT.

V gene TRBV5-1 combines with J gene TRBJ2-3, with D hard to call. The CDR3 is 14 residues long. Trimming removed 1 base at V and 4 bases at J, with 10 bases between. Germline CDR1 reads SGHRS; CDR2 reads YFSETQ. CDR3 loop: CASSLSSPADTQYF. In nucleotides, the CDR3 is TGCGCCAGCAGCTTGAGTAGCCCCGCAGATACGCAGTATTTT.

V usage is TRBV5-1 and J usage is TRBJ2-1; 10 bases are a match to TRBD1. The germline V gene encodes CDR1 SGHRS and CDR2 YFSETQ. With 4 bases clipped from V and 15 bases from J, the junction kept 7 bases outside the gene matches. The CDR3 contains 12 residues. In DNA, the CDR3 is TGCGCCAGCAGCCCCGGACAGGGGGTTTGGTTCTTC. Amino acids: CASSPGQGVWFF.

This clonotype was counted between two and nine times. V is TRBV5-1 and J is TRBJ2-1; D remains ambiguous. Germline V gene data show CDR1 as SGHRS and CDR2 as YFSETQ. There are 12 residues in the CDR3. Trimming stripped 7 bases from V and 1 base from J, with 6 bases between. CDR3 residues: CASQVSYNEQFF. The CDR3 DNA is TGCGCCAGCCAGGTTTCCTACAATGAGCAGTTCTTC. The variable domain in full, completed from reference TRBV5-1 and TRBJ2-1, reads KAGVTQTPRYLIKTRGQQVTLSCSPISGHRSVSWYQQTPGQGLQFLFEYFSETQRNKGNFPGRFSGRQFSNSRSEMNVSTLELGDSALYLCASQVSYNEQFFGPGTRLTVL.

This clonotype has a handful of counts. The genes are TRBV20-1 and TRBJ1-2, with TRBD1 matching 8 bases. Germline V gene data show CDR1 as DFQATT and CDR2 as SNEGSKA (reference sequence). The CDR3 totals 13 residues. J lost 4 bases, V lost 6 bases, and 7 bases had no gene match. The CDR3 DNA reads TGCAGTGCGAGACAGGGGTTGCCCTATGGCTACACCTTC. Translating it yields CSARQGLPYGYTF.

The rearrangement links TRBV5-1 to TRBJ2-5, with TRBD2 matching 8 bases. The end of the DNA aligns better with TRBJ2-7, so the J call may be wrong. From germline, CDR1 is SGHRS and CDR2 YFSETQ. The length of the CDR3 is 15 residues. The CDR3 bases are TGCGCCAGCAGCCTAACTAGCGGACCGAGCTACGAGCAGTACTTC. This translates into CASSLTSGPSYEQYF.

The chain has TRBV12-3 or TRBV12-4 and TRBJ2-7; D unresolved. With 3 bases removed from V and 1 base from J, the gap between germline ends came to 10 bases. CDR3 length equals 14 residues. In DNA form, the CDR3 reads TGTGCCAGCAGTTTTTCGGAGAGATCCTACGAGCAGTACTTC. This sequence encodes CASSFSERSYEQYF.

The chain is built from TRBV6-5 and TRBJ2-4; D not certain. The assigned J gene may be wrong: the sequence end matches TRBJ2-7 better. Germline lookup yields CDR1 MNHEY and CDR2 SVGAGI. This CDR3 is built from 16 residues. In DNA, the CDR3 is TGTGCCAGCAGTCACCGCCGGGCTGGCCGTTTGTACGAGCAGTACTTC. It is translated as CASSHRRAGRLYEQYF.

V gene TRBV29-1 combines with J gene TRBJ1-1; a weak D match, TRBD1 (6 bases). Germline lookup yields CDR1 SQVTM and CDR2 ANQGSEA. The V end lost 8 bases, the J end lost 1 base, and 14 bases lay between the germline ends. This CDR3 contains 13 residues. The CDR3 sequence is CSLPPGENTEAFF. Here the CDR3 DNA reads TGCAGCTTACCTCCAGGGGAGAACACTGAAGCTTTCTTT.

This clonotype was seen a handful of times. The chain uses TRBV29-1 and TRBJ2-4, with a weak D call TRBD2 (6 bases). Gene TRBJ2-7 matches the end of the DNA better, so the J call may be wrong. This CDR3 has 14 residues. The germline V gene encodes CDR1 SQVTM and CDR2 ANQGSEA. Here the CDR3 DNA reads TGCAGCGTCAGCCGGGACTTGCCTCTTGACGAGCAGTACTTC. Translated, it gives CSVSRDLPLDEQYF.

Worth noting for this clonotype: A read error may be the cause here, since a much bigger clone is one base away. This sequence joins TRBV5-1 and TRBJ2-1; D is ambiguous. The germline V and J ends were trimmed by 0 bases and 13 bases, with 8 bases remaining between them. Germline V gene lookup returns CDR1 SGHRS and CDR2 YFSETQ. The CDR3 totals 11 residues. The CDR3 here is CASSLDETQFF. CDR3 DNA: TGCGCCAGCAGCTTGGATGAGACCCAGTTCTTC.

As for this clonotype: This likely comes from a read error, as the CDR3 has no conserved phenylalanine or tryptophan at its end. The chain couples TRBV7-9 to TRBJ1-2; 8 nucleotides align to TRBD1. CDR1 is SEHNR and CDR2 is FQNEAQ in the germline V gene (reference sequence). This CDR3 is 17 amino acids long. V lost 5 bases, J lost 3 bases, and 14 bases stayed unmatched. The CDR3 DNA follows: TGTGCCAGCAGCATTCGTGGACAGGGCGATGTCGACTATGGCTACACCGTC. It translates to CASSIRGQGDVDYGYTV.

The V call is TRBV11-2, the J call TRBJ2-7; D may correspond to TRBD1 or TRBD2 (5 bases each). Germline loops: CDR1 SGHAT, CDR2 FQNNGV. Trimming pared 3 bases from V and 5 bases from J, leaving 11 bases between. This CDR3 is built from 13 residues. The CDR3 here is CASSFRGENEQYF. CDR3 DNA sequence: TGTGCCAGCAGCTTTCGAGGGGAGAACGAGCAGTACTTC.

In this sample, this clonotype turned up a few times. The chain recombines TRBV6-2 or TRBV6-3 with TRBJ2-1; D is tentatively TRBD1 or TRBD2 (5 bases each). Trimming took off 7 bases at V and 12 bases at J, with 22 bases between the two ends. The CDR3 extends over 14 amino acids. CDR1 is MNHEY, CDR2 SVGEGT, per germline. The CDR3 here is CASNPGTYRIGQFF. As DNA, the CDR3 is TGTGCCAGCAACCCCGGGACCTATAGAATCGGGCAGTTCTTC.

This chain joins TRBV5-1 and TRBJ1-6; 10 bases agree with TRBD1. Looked up from germline, CDR1 is SGHRS and CDR2 is YFSETQ. Losses at the gene ends were 4 bases for V and 0 bases for J; bases not matched to a gene: 7. This CDR3 region has 18 residues. The CDR3 loop is CASSQRTGGSSYNSPLHF. CDR3 DNA: TGCGCCAGCAGCCAGAGGACAGGGGGAAGCTCCTATAATTCACCCCTCCACTTT.

This clonotype was counted between two and nine times. The chain recombines TRBV5-6 with TRBJ2-5; TRBD2 aligns across 8 bases. CDR1 is SGHDT and CDR2 is YYEEEE in the germline V gene. The length of the CDR3 is 14 residues. V was pared by 4 bases and J by 4 bases, with 6 bases of the junction left unmatched. The CDR3 DNA reads TGTGCCAGCAGCCCCGGGACTAGAGGAGAGACCCAGTACTTC. As protein: CASSPGTRGETQYF.

The V and J genes are TRBV7-2 and TRBJ1-2; 8 bases are shared with TRBD1. Unmatched junction bases numbered 5, after V lost 1 base and J lost 4 bases. From germline, CDR1 is SGHTA and CDR2 FQGNSA. The CDR3 is made up of 15 amino acids. The CDR3 is CASSLETGGGYGYTF. In DNA, the CDR3 is TGTGCCAGCAGCTTAGAAACAGGGGGTGGCTATGGCTACACCTTC.

This clonotype was detected ten times or more. The rearrangement uses TRBV29-1 and TRBJ1-2; no clear D. Germline V CDR1 and CDR2: SQVTM, ANQGSEA. Trimming took 3 bases from V and 8 from J, leaving 10 bases between them. This CDR3 is 11 amino acids long. CDR3 loop: CSVEVLRGYTF. The CDR3 DNA is TGCAGCGTTGAGGTCCTCCGGGGCTACACCTTC.

V usage is TRBV27 and J usage is TRBJ1-2; D might be TRBD1 (5 bases). Looked up from germline, CDR1 is MNHEY and CDR2 is SMNVEV (reference sequence). Trimming shortened V by 5 bases and J by 1 base, and 8 bases separated the two germline ends. This CDR3 spans 13 amino acids. The CDR3 coding sequence is TGTGCCAGCAGTGCACAGGTTAACTATGGCTACACCTTC. It translates to CASSAQVNYGYTF.

J is TRBJ1-2 and V is TRBV25-1; D not resolved. The CDR3 totals 13 residues. The V gene lost 5 bases and the J gene lost 6 bases, with 13 bases spanning the gap. Germline V gene sequence: CDR1 MGHDK, CDR2 SYGVNS. For the CDR3, the DNA is TGTGCCAGCAGTTGGCGGGTTGGAGATGGCTACACCTTC. It codes for CASSWRVGDGYTF.

The chain has TRBV6-6 and TRBJ2-5; D uncertain. This CDR3 comprises 14 residues. V was shortened by 1 base and J by 3 bases, with 9 bases between the two germline ends. The germline CDR1 and CDR2 sequences are MNHNY and SVGAGI (reference sequence). CDR3 in amino acids: CASSYYPAEETQYF. CDR3 bases: TGTGCCAGCAGTTACTACCCGGCGGAAGAGACCCAGTACTTC.

CDR3 coding DNA: TGCGCCAGCAGTCACCTCAGGGACGGTACGCAGTATTTT. This gives the protein CASSHLRDGTQYF. The rearrangement joins TRBV5-1 to TRBJ2-3; D possibly uses TRBD1 or TRBD2 (5 bases each). Trimming took 5 bases from V and 8 from J, leaving 15 bases between them. Germline CDR1 and CDR2: SGHRS and YFSETQ. This CDR3 spans 13 amino acids.

This clonotype has just a few counts. V is TRBV4-2 and J is TRBJ2-7; TRBD1 aligns across 8 bases. Germline V CDR1 and CDR2: LGHNA, YNFKEQ. The CDR3 length is 16 residues. The V and J ends lost 1 base and 2 bases, in that order; junction bases with no gene match: 7. CDR3 in DNA: TGTGCCAGCAGCCAAGCAATCGACAGGGGCCCCTACGAGCAGTACTTC. Translating gives CASSQAIDRGPYEQYF.

This chain uses TRBV21-1 with TRBJ2-1. TRBV21-1 is labeled a pseudogene. CDR3 length: 15 amino acids. CDR3 amino acids: CASSLGPGAPNEQFF. CDR3 DNA: TGTGCCAGCAGCCTCGGACCGGGAGCCCCCAATGAGCAGTTCTTC.

V usage is TRBV20-1 and J usage is TRBJ2-5, with D perhaps TRBD2 (7 bases). The CDR3 is 16 amino acids. V was shortened by 0 bases and J by 2 bases, with 16 bases between the two germline ends. Per the germline V gene, CDR1 is DFQATT and CDR2 is SNEGSKA (reference sequence). The CDR3 is CSARDLRGGVQETQYF. The DNA for the CDR3 is TGCAGTGCTAGAGATCTGAGGGGGGGTGTTCAAGAGACCCAGTACTTC.

The chain has TRBV3-1 and TRBJ2-5, with 9 bases aligning to TRBD2. Germline CDR1 reads LGHDT; CDR2 reads YNNKEL (reference sequence). The length of the CDR3 is 17 residues. The V and J ends lost 1 base and 2 bases, in that order; junction bases with no gene match: 8. CDR3 residues: CASSQGGSGGRQETQYF. The CDR3 DNA is TGTGCCAGCAGCCAAGGTGGCAGCGGGGGGAGGCAAGAGACCCAGTACTTC.

V and J are TRBV4-1 and TRBJ1-4; TRBD1 might be the D (5 bases). CDR3 length: 18 residues. The V gene lost 0 bases and the J gene lost 4 bases, with 18 bases spanning the gap. Germline V lookup: CDR1 MGHRA, CDR2 YSYEKL. CDR3 nucleotides: TGCGCCAGCAGCCAAGAAGGCGGCGGGACTACTATTAATGAAAAACTGTTTTTT. Protein product: CASSQEGGGTTINEKLFF.